The entry below gives a single T cell receptor beta chain sequence along with its context. The entry originates in a study of T cell responses to AZD1222 COVID-19 vaccine. TCRdb keeps only in-frame clones here, not all; method: immunoSEQ multiplex PCR. The sample yields over 150,000 clones, around nine tenths seen once. V lost 3 bases and J lost 1; bases outside the gene matches: 1. The V gene's germline CDR1 is LNHNV and CDR2 YYDKDF (reference sequence). There are 16 residues in the CDR3. The sample was peripheral blood, taken on day 0 of AZD1222 vaccination. This receptor was obtained from an adult in good health. The chain links TRBV15 to TRBJ2-5; TRBD2 matches 14 bases. The CDR3: CATSRGTSGGQETQYF. CDR3 bases: TGTGCCACCAGCAGGGGGACTAGCGGGGGCCAAGAGACCCAGTACTTC.